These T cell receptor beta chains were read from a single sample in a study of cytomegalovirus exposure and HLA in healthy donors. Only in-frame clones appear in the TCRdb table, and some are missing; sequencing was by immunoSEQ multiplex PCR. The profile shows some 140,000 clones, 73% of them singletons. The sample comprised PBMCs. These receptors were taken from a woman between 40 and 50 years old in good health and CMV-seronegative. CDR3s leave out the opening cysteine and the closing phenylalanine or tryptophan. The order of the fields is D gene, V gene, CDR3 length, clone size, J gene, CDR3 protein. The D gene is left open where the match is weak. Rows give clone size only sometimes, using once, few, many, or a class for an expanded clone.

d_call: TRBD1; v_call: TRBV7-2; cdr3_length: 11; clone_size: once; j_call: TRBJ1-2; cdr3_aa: ASSQGQNYGYT
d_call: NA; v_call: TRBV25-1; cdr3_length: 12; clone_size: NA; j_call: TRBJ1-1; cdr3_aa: ASSNDGMDTEAF
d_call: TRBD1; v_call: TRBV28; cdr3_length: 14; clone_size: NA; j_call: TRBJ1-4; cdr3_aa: ASSWTGGVEYEKLF
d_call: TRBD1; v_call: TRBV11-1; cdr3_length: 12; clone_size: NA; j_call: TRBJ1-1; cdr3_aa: ASSLDRGSTEAF
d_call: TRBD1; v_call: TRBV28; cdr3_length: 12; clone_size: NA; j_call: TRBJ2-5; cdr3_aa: ASRPTGDLETQY
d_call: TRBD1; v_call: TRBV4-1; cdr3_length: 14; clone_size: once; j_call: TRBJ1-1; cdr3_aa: ASSQGSGGWNTEAF
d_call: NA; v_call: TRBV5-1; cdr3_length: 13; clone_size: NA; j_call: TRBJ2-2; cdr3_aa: ASSPGTANTGELF
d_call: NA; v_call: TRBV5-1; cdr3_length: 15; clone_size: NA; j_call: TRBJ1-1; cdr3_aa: ASSPRGVGGLDTEAF
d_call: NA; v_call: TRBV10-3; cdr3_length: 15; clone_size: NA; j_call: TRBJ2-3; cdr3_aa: AISESKGGRYTDTQY
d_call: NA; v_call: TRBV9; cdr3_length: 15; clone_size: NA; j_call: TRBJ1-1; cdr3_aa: ASSDLRGPTENTEAF
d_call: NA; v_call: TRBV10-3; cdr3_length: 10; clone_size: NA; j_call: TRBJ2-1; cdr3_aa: AISGRSDEQF
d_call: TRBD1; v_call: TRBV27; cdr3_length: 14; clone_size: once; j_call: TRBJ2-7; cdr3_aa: ASNLLGGQGAVEQY
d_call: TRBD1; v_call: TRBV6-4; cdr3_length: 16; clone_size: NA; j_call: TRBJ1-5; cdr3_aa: ASSDGGGGSVSNQPQH
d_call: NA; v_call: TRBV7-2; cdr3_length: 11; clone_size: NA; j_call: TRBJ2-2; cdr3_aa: ASSFSAGGELF
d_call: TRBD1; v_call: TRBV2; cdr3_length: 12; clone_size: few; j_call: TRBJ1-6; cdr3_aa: ASRGQGASSPLH
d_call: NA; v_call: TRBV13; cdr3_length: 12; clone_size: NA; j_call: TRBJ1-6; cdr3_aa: ASSLGGANSPLH
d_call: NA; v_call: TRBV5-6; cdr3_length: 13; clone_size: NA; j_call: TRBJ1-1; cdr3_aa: ASSHYGTFGTEAS
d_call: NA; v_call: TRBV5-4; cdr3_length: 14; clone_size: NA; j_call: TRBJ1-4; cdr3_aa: ASSSGGHAANEKLF
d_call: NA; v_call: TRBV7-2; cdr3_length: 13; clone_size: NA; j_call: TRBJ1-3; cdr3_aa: ASSPQGRSGNTIY
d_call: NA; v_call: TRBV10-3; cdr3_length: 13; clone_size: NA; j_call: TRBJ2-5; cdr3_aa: AISEGPNRGETQY
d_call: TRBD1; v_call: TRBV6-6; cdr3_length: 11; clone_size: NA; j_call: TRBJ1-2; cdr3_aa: ASMDRVGYGYT
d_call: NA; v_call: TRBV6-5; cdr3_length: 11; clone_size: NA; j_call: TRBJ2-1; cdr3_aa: ASSRNRPGEQF
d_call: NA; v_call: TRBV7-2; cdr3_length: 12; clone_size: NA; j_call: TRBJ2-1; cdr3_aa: ASSLGTGISEQF
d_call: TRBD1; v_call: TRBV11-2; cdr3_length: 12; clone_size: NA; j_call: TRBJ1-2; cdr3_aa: ASSLGTGGHGYT
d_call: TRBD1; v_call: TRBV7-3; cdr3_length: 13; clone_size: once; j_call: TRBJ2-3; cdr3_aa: ASSSGTGSTDTQY
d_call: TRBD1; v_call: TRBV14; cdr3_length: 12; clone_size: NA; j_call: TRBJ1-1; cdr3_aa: ASSLRDGQVGAF
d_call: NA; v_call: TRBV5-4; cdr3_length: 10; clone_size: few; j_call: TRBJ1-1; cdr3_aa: ASSPGGTEAF
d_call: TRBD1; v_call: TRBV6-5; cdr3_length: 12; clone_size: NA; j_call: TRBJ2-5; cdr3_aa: ASYDRGVSETQY
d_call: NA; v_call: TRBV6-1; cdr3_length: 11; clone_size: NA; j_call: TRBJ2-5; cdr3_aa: ASSEAQDRKQY
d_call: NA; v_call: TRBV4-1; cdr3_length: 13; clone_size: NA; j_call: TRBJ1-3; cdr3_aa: ASSRTQGVGNTIY
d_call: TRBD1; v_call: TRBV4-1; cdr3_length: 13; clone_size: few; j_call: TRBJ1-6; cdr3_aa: ASSLTTGVGSPLH
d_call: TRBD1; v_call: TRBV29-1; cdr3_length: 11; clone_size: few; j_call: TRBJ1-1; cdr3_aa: SVDVQGGTEAF
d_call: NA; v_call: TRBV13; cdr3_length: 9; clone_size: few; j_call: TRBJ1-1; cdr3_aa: ASSYGAEAF
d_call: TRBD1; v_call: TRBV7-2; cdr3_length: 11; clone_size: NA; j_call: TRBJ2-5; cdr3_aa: ASSPGQGQTQY
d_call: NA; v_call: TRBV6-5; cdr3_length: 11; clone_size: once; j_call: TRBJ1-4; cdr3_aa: ASSQGIAEKLF
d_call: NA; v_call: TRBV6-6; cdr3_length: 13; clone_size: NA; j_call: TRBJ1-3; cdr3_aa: ASKWDGGDGNTIY
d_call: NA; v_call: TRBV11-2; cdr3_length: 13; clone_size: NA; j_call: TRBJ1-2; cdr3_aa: ASTSDLTGIYGYT
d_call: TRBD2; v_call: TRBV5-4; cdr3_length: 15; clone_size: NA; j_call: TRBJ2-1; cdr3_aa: ASSFELAGPSYNEQF
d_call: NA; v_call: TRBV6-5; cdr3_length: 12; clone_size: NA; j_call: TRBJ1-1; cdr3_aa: ASSYQVSYTEAF
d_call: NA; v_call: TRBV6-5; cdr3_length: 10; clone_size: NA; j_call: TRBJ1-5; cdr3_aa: ASSERNQPQH
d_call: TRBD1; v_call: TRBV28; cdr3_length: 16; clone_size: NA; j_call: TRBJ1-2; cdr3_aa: ASSLASALGGWNHGYT
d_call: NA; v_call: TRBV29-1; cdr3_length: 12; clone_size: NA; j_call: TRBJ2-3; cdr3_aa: SVDGSGVADTQY
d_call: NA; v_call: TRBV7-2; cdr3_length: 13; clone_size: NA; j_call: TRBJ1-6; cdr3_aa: ASSLAGKGGSPLH
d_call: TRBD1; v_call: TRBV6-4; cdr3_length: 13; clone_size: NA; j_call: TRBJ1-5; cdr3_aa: ASSDRGGGNQPQH
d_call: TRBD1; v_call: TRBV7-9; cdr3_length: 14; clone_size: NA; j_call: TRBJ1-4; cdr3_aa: SSSFAGQGGNKKLF
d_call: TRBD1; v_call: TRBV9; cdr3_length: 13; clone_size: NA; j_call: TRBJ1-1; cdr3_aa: ASSVGTGEVTEAF
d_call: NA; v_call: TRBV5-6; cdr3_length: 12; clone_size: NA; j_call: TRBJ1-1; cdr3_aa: ASSLGRRGNEAF
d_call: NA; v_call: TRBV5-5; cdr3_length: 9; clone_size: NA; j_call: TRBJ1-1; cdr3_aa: ASSLSVEAF
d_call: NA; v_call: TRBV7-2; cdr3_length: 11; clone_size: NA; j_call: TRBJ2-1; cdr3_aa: ASSLKPGTVQF